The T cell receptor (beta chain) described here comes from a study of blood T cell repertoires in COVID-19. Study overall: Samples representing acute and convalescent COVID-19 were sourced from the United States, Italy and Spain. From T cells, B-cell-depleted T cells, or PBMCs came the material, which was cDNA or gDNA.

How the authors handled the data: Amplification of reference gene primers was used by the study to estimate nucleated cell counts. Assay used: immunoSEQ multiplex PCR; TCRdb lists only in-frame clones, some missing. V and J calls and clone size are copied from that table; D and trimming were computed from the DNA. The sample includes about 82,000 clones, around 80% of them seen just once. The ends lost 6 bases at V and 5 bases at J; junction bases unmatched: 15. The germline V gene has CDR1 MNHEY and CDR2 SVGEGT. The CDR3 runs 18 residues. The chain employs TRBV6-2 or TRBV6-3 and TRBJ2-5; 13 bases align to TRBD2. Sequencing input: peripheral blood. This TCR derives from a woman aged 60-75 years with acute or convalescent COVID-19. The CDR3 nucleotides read TGTGCCAGCAGCCCCACTAGCGGGGGGGCGAAAATTAGGGAGACCCAGTACTTC. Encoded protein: CASSPTSGGAKIRETQYF.